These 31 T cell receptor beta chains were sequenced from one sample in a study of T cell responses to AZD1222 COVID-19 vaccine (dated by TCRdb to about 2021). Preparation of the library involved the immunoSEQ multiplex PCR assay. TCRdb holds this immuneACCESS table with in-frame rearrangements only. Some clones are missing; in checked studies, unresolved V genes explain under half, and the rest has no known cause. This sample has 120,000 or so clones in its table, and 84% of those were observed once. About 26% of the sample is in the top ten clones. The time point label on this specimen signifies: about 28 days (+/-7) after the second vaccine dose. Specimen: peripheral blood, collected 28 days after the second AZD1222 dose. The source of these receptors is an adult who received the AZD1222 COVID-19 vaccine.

CDR3 coding DNA: TGCGCCAGCAGCCAAGATTCTTGGGGGGCTGAAGCTTTCTTT. Protein product: CASSQDSWGAEAFF. The rearrangement links TRBV4-3 to TRBJ1-1; D is perhaps TRBD1 (5 bases). The CDR3 length is 14 residues. Trimming stripped 0 bases from V and 6 bases from J, with 11 bases between. The germline gives CDR1 LGHNA, CDR2 YSLEER.

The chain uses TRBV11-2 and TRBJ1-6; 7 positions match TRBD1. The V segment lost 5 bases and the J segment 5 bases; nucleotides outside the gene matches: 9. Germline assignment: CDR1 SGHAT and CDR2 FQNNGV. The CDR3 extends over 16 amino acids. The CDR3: CASSLGQAINNSPLHF. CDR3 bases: TGTGCCAGCAGCCTCGGACAGGCGATTAATAATTCACCCCTCCACTTT. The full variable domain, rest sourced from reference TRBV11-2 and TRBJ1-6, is EAGVAQSPRYKIIEKRQSVAFWCNPISGHATLYWYQQILGQGPKLLIQFQNNGVVDDSQLPKDRFSAERLKGVDSTLKIQPAKLEDSAVYLCASSLGQAINNSPLHFGNGTRLTVT.

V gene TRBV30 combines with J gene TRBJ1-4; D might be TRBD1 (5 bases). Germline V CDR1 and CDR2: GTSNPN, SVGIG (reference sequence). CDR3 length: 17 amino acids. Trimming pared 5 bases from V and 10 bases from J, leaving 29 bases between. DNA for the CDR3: TGTGCCTGGGACCCTTCCAGGACACCCGAGAGAACAGGAAAACTGTTTTTT. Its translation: CAWDPSRTPERTGKLFF.

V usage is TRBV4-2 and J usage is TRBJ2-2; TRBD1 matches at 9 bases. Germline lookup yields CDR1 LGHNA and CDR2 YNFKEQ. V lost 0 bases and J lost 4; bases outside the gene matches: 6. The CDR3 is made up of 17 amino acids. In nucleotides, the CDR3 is TGTGCCAGCAGCCAAGAACTGGGACAGGGATCCACCGGGGAGCTGTTTTTT. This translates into CASSQELGQGSTGELFF.

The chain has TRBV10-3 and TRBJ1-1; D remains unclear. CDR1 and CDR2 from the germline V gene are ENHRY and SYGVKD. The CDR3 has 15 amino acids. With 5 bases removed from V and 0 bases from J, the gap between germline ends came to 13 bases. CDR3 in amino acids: CAISPLESVNTEAFF. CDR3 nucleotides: TGTGCCATCAGTCCCCTAGAAAGTGTGAACACTGAAGCTTTCTTT.

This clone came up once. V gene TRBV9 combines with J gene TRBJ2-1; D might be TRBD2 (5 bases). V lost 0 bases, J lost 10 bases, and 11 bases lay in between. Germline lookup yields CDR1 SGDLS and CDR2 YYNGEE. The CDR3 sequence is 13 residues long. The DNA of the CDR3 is TGTGCCAGCAGCGTAGGACTATCCAGCGAGCAGTTCTTC. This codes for CASSVGLSSEQFF.

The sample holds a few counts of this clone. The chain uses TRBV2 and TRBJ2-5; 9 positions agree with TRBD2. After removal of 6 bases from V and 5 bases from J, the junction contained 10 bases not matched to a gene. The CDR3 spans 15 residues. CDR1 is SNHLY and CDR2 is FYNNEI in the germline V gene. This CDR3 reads CASSMRGGPGETQYF. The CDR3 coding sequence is TGTGCCAGCAGCATGCGGGGGGGCCCAGGGGAGACCCAGTACTTC.

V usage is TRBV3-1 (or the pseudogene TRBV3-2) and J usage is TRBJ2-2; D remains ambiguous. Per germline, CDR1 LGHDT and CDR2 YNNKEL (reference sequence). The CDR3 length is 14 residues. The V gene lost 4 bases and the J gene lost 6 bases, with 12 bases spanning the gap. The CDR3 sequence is CASSPKQRSGELFF. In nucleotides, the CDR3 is TGTGCCAGCAGCCCCAAGCAGCGTTCCGGGGAGCTGTTTTTT.

CDR3 bases: TGTGCCAGCTCCTACGCCGGGGAGCACACTGAAGCTTTCTTT. Translated: CASSYAGEHTEAFF. The rearrangement joins TRBV28 to TRBJ1-1; no definite D call. The CDR3 loop spans 14 amino acids. Trimming pared 8 bases from V and 3 bases from J, leaving 16 bases between. Germline loops: CDR1 MDHEN, CDR2 SYDVKM. The whole variable domain, remainder taken from reference TRBV28 and TRBJ1-1, is DVKVTQSSRYLVKRTGEKVFLECVQDMDHENMFWYRQDPGLGLRLIYFSYDVKMKEKGDIPEGYSVSREKKERFSLILESASTNQTSMYLCASSYAGEHTEAFFGQGTRLTVV.

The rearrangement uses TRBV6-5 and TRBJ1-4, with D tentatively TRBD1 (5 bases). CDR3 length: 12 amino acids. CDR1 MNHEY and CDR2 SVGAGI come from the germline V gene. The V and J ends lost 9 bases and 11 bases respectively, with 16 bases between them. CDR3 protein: CASLSGSLKLFF. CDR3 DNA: TGTGCCAGTCTATCAGGGAGCCTGAAACTGTTTTTT.

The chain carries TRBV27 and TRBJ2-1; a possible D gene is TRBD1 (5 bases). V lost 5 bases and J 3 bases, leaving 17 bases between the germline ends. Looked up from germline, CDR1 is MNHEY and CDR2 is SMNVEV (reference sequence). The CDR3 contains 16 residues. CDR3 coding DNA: TGTGCCAGCAGTCCTCTGGGGCAGAGCTACTACAATGAGCAGTTCTTC. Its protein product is CASSPLGQSYYNEQFF.

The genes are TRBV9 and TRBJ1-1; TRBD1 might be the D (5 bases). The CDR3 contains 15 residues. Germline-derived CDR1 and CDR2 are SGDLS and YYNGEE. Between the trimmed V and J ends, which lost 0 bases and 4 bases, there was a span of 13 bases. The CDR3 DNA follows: TGTGCCAGCAGCGTAGTTCCCCAGGGAACCACTGAAGCTTTCTTT. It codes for CASSVVPQGTTEAFF.

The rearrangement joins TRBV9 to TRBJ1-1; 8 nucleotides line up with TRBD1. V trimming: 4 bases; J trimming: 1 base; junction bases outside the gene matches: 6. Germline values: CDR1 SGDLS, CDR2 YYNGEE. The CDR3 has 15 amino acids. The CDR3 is CASSPRTGSNTEAFF. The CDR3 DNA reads TGTGCCAGCAGCCCGAGGACAGGGTCGAACACTGAAGCTTTCTTT.

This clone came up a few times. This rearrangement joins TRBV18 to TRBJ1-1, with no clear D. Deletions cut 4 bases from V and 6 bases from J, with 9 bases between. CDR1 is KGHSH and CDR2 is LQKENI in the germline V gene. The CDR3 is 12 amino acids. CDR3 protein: CASSQEESEAFF. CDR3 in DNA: TGTGCCAGCTCACAGGAGGAATCTGAAGCTTTCTTT.

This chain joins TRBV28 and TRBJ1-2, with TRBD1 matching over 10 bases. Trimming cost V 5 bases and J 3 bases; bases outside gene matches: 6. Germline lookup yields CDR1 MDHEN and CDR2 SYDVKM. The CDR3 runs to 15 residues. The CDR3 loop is CASSRRDRGYYGYTF. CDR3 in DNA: TGTGCCAGCAGTCGCCGGGACAGGGGCTACTATGGCTACACCTTC.

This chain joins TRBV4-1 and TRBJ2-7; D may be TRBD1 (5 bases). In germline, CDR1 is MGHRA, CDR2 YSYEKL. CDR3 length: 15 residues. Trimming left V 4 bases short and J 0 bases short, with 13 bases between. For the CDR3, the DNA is TGCGCCAGCAGCCGTTTAGAAGGGGACTCCTACGAGCAGTACTTC. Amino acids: CASSRLEGDSYEQYF.

Here the CDR3 reads CASSLTGDSNQPQHF. In DNA, the CDR3 is TGTGCCAGCAGCTTAACCGGGGATAGCAATCAGCCCCAGCATTTT. The rearrangement uses TRBV7-2 and TRBJ1-5; D gene uncertain. Between the trimmed V and J ends, which lost 2 bases and 0 bases, there was a span of 8 bases. Germline lookup yields CDR1 SGHTA and CDR2 FQGNSA. This CDR3 comprises 15 residues.

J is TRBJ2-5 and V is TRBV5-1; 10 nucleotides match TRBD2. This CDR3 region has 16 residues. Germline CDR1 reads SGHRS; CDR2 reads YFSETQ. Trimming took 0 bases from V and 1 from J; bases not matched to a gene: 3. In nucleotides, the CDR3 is TGCGCCAGCAGCTTGGCGCTAGCGGGGGTCCAAGAGACCCAGTACTTC. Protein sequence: CASSLALAGVQETQYF.

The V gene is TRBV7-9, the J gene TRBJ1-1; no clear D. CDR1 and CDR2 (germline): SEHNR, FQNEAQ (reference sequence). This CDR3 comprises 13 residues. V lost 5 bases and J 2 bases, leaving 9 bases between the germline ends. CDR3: CASSDGSNTEAFF. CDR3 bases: TGTGCCAGCAGCGACGGGTCTAACACTGAAGCTTTCTTT.

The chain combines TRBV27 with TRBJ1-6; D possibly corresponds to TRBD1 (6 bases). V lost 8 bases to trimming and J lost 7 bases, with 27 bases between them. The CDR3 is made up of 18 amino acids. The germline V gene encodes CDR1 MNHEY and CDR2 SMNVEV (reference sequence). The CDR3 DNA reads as TGTGCCAGCTTTTGGCAGGGGAACTTTCTCCGCCAGAATTCACCCCTCCACTTT. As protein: CASFWQGNFLRQNSPLHF.

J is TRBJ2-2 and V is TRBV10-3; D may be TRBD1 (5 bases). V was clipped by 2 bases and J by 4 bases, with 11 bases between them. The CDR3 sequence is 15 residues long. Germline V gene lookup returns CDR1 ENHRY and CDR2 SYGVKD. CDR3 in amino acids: CAISELEGATGELFF. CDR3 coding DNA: TGTGCCATCAGTGAGCTGGAAGGGGCCACCGGGGAGCTGTTTTTT.

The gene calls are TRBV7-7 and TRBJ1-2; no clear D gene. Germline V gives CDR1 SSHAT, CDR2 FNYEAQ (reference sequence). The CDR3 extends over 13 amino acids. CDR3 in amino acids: CAQGWATPYGYTF. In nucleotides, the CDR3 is TGTGCTCAAGGCTGGGCCACACCCTATGGCTACACCTTC.

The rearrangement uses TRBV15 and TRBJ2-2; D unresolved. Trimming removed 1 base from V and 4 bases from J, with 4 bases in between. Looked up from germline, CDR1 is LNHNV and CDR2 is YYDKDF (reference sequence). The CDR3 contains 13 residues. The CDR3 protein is CATSRGGTGELFF. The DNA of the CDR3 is TGTGCCACCAGCAGAGGGGGCACCGGGGAGCTGTTTTTT.

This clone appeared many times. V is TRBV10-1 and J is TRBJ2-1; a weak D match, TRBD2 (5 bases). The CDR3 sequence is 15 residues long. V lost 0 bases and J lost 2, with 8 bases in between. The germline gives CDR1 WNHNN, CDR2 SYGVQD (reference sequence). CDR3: CASSESREPYNEQFF. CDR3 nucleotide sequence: TGCGCCAGCAGTGAGTCGAGGGAGCCCTACAATGAGCAGTTCTTC.

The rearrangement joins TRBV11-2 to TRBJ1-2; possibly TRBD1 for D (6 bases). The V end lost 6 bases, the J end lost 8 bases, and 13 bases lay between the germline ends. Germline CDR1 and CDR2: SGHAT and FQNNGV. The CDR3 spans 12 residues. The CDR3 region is CASSSQGLGYTF. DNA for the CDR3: TGTGCCAGCAGTTCCCAGGGGTTGGGCTACACCTTC. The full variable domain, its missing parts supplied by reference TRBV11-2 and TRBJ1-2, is EAGVAQSPRYKIIEKRQSVAFWCNPISGHATLYWYQQILGQGPKLLIQFQNNGVVDDSQLPKDRFSAERLKGVDSTLKIQPAKLEDSAVYLCASSSQGLGYTFGSGTRLTVV.

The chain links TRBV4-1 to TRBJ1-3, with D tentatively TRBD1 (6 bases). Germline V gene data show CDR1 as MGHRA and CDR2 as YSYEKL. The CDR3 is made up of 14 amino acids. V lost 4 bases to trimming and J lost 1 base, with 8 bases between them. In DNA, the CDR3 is TGCGCCAGCAGCCCAGGGGAGTCTGGAAACACCATATATTTT. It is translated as CASSPGESGNTIYF.

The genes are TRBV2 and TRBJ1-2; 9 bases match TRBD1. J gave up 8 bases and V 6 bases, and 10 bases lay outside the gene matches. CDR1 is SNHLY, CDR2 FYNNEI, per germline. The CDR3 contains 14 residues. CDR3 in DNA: TGTGCCAGCAGGGGCACCACAGGGGGCGCAGGCTACACCTTC. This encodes CASRGTTGGAGYTF.

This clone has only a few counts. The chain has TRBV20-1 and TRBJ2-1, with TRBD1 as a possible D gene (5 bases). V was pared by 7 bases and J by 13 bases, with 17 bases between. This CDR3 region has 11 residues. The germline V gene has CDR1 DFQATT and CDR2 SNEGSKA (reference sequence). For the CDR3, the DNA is TGCAGTGTCCGCTGGGGCCGAGGACAGTTCTTC. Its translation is CSVRWGRGQFF.

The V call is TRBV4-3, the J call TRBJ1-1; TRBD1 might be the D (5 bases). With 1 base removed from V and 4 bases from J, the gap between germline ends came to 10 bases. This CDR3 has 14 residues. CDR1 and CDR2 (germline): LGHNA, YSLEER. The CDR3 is CASSQVMGVTEAFF. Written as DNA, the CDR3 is TGCGCCAGCAGCCAAGTTATGGGGGTCACTGAAGCTTTCTTT.

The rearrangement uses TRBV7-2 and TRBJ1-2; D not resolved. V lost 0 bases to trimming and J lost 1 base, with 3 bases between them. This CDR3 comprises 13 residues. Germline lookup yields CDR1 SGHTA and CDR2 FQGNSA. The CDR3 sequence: CASSLAVNYGYTF. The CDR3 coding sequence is TGTGCCAGCAGCTTAGCAGTTAACTATGGCTACACCTTC.

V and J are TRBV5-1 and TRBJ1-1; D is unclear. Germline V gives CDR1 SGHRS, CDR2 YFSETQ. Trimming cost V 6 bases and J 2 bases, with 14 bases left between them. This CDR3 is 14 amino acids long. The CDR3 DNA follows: TGCGCCAGCAAGCGAGAGGGATTAAACACTGAAGCTTTCTTT. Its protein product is CASKREGLNTEAFF.